This is a list of T cell receptor beta chains from one sample in a study of Ad26.COV2.S vaccination and SARS-CoV-2 variants. Sequencing used immunoSEQ multiplex PCR; TCRdb keeps in-frame clones, though not all of them. Found here are 380,000 or so clones, approximately 90% of them singletons; the top ten hold approximately 5.9%. The sample was peripheral blood, taken in a trial of Ad26.COV2.S vaccine versus placebo. All receptors derive from a person aged 18-60 years who received the Ad26.COV2.S COVID-19 vaccine or a placebo. CDR3s include the opening cysteine and the closing phenylalanine or tryptophan. The D gene is left open where the match is weak. Size tells how often a clone was seen (once, few, many) or the class of an expanded clone, and some rows leave it out.

clone_size: few
j_call: TRBJ1-3
v_call: TRBV6-6
cdr3_length: 14
d_call: TRBD1
cdr3_aa: CASSWTGGGGTIYF
cdr3_nt: TGTGCCAGCAGTTGGACAGGGGGGGGTGGCACCATATATTTT

clone_size: NA
j_call: TRBJ1-1
v_call: TRBV28
cdr3_length: 15
d_call: NA
cdr3_aa: CASQQRRHMNTEAFF
cdr3_nt: TGTGCCAGTCAACAGCGACGGCACATGAACACTGAAGCTTTCTTT

clone_size: NA
j_call: TRBJ2-5
v_call: TRBV19
cdr3_length: 15
d_call: TRBD2
cdr3_aa: CASTPWASGARAQYF
cdr3_nt: TGTGCCAGTACCCCGTGGGCTAGCGGAGCCCGGGCCCAGTACTTC

clone_size: NA
j_call: TRBJ2-3
v_call: TRBV6-2/TRBV6-3
cdr3_length: 14
d_call: NA
cdr3_aa: CASSGPSGTDTQYF
cdr3_nt: TGTGCCAGCAGTGGACCTAGCGGCACAGATACGCAGTATTTT

clone_size: NA
j_call: TRBJ2-7
v_call: TRBV30
cdr3_length: 14
d_call: TRBD1
cdr3_aa: CAWSGQGFSYEQYF
cdr3_nt: TGTGCCTGGAGTGGACAGGGCTTCTCCTACGAGCAGTACTTC

clone_size: NA
j_call: TRBJ1-2
v_call: TRBV29-1
cdr3_length: 12
d_call: NA
cdr3_aa: CSVSGQREGYTF
cdr3_nt: TGCAGCGTTTCCGGACAGAGGGAGGGCTACACCTTC

clone_size: NA
j_call: TRBJ1-2
v_call: TRBV28
cdr3_length: 16
d_call: NA
cdr3_aa: CASSLPYRGRNNGYTF
cdr3_nt: TGTGCCAGCAGTTTACCCTACCGTGGACGAAACAATGGCTACACCTTC

clone_size: NA
j_call: TRBJ2-7
v_call: TRBV5-1
cdr3_length: 15
d_call: TRBD2
cdr3_aa: CASSAGASGSYEQYF
cdr3_nt: TGCGCCAGCAGCGCAGGAGCTAGCGGTTCCTACGAGCAGTACTTC

clone_size: few
j_call: TRBJ2-2
v_call: TRBV10-1
cdr3_length: 16
d_call: TRBD1
cdr3_aa: CASTEIRQGSAGELFF
cdr3_nt: TGCGCCAGCACAGAAATCCGACAGGGATCGGCCGGGGAGCTGTTTTTT

clone_size: NA
j_call: TRBJ2-3
v_call: TRBV5-6
cdr3_length: 17
d_call: TRBD2
cdr3_aa: CASSFALLAGGTDTQYF
cdr3_nt: TGTGCCAGCAGCTTCGCCCTACTAGCGGGAGGGACAGATACGCAGTATTTT

clone_size: NA
j_call: TRBJ2-2
v_call: TRBV19
cdr3_length: 16
d_call: NA
cdr3_aa: CASTSPGGRTTGELFF
cdr3_nt: TGTGCCAGTACCTCGCCTGGAGGGAGAACCACCGGGGAGCTGTTTTTT

clone_size: once
j_call: TRBJ2-5
v_call: TRBV7-2
cdr3_length: 16
d_call: TRBD2
cdr3_aa: CASSSTISGGGETQYF
cdr3_nt: TGTGCCAGCAGCTCCACCATTAGCGGGGGTGGAGAGACCCAGTACTTC

clone_size: NA
j_call: TRBJ2-1
v_call: TRBV7-3
cdr3_length: 13
d_call: TRBD1
cdr3_aa: CASSRDRGWEQFF
cdr3_nt: TGTGCCAGCAGCAGAGACAGGGGATGGGAGCAGTTCTTC

clone_size: NA
j_call: TRBJ2-3
v_call: TRBV12-5
cdr3_length: 15
d_call: NA
cdr3_aa: CASGGEGFGTDTQYF
cdr3_nt: TGTGCTAGTGGGGGAGAGGGTTTTGGTACAGATACGCAGTATTTT

clone_size: NA
j_call: TRBJ1-1
v_call: TRBV15
cdr3_length: 15
d_call: NA
cdr3_aa: CATSSLLRGDTEAFF
cdr3_nt: TGTGCCACCAGCAGCCTCTTGCGGGGAGACACTGAAGCTTTCTTT

clone_size: NA
j_call: TRBJ1-1
v_call: TRBV7-2
cdr3_length: 13
d_call: TRBD1
cdr3_aa: CASSLARTGSRAF
cdr3_nt: TGTGCCAGCAGCTTAGCCCGGACAGGGAGTCGGGCCTTT

clone_size: NA
j_call: TRBJ2-3
v_call: TRBV19
cdr3_length: 15
d_call: TRBD1
cdr3_aa: CASSPRDRVTDTQYF
cdr3_nt: TGTGCCAGTAGCCCCCGGGACAGGGTGACAGATACGCAGTATTTT

clone_size: NA
j_call: TRBJ2-1
v_call: TRBV7-3
cdr3_length: 14
d_call: NA
cdr3_aa: CASSLNVLDNEQFF
cdr3_nt: TGTGCCAGCAGCTTAAATGTTTTGGACAATGAGCAGTTCTTC

clone_size: NA
j_call: TRBJ1-5
v_call: TRBV28
cdr3_length: 16
d_call: TRBD1
cdr3_aa: CASLYIGTGRNQPQHF
cdr3_nt: TGTGCCAGCCTTTATATCGGGACAGGTAGGAATCAGCCCCAGCATTTT

clone_size: few
j_call: TRBJ2-7
v_call: TRBV4-3
cdr3_length: 15
d_call: TRBD1
cdr3_aa: CASSQQQGLVYEQYF
cdr3_nt: TGCGCCAGCAGCCAGCAACAGGGGCTAGTCTACGAGCAGTACTTC

clone_size: once
j_call: TRBJ2-1
v_call: TRBV19
cdr3_length: 16
d_call: TRBD2
cdr3_aa: CASSTAHGTSGSGQFF
cdr3_nt: TGTGCCAGTAGTACCGCTCACGGGACTAGCGGATCGGGGCAGTTCTTC

clone_size: NA
j_call: TRBJ1-6
v_call: TRBV6-5
cdr3_length: 13
d_call: NA
cdr3_aa: CASSRSTNSPLHF
cdr3_nt: TGTGCCAGCAGCCGAAGTACGAATTCACCCCTCCACTTT

clone_size: NA
j_call: TRBJ2-1
v_call: TRBV11-2
cdr3_length: 15
d_call: NA
cdr3_aa: CASSLGGYYYNEQFF
cdr3_nt: TGTGCCAGCAGCTTAGGAGGGTATTACTACAATGAGCAGTTCTTC

clone_size: once
j_call: TRBJ2-1
v_call: TRBV13
cdr3_length: 14
d_call: TRBD2
cdr3_aa: CASAWLAGPNEQFF
cdr3_nt: TGTGCCAGCGCCTGGCTAGCGGGACCAAATGAGCAGTTCTTC

clone_size: few
j_call: TRBJ2-7
v_call: TRBV6-5
cdr3_length: 13
d_call: NA
cdr3_aa: CASRNNRGGRQYF
cdr3_nt: TGTGCCAGCAGAAATAACAGGGGGGGGAGGCAGTACTTC

clone_size: NA
j_call: TRBJ1-5
v_call: TRBV13
cdr3_length: 15
d_call: NA
cdr3_aa: CASSFFREVDQPQHF
cdr3_nt: TGTGCCAGCAGCTTCTTTCGGGAAGTCGATCAGCCCCAGCATTTT

clone_size: NA
j_call: TRBJ1-5
v_call: TRBV19
cdr3_length: 15
d_call: NA
cdr3_aa: CASSLGDTGNQPQHF
cdr3_nt: TGTGCCAGTAGCCTCGGCGACACCGGCAATCAGCCCCAGCATTTT

clone_size: NA
j_call: TRBJ2-1
v_call: TRBV7-3
cdr3_length: 16
d_call: TRBD2
cdr3_aa: CASSLLAGGHGNEQFF
cdr3_nt: TGTGCCAGCAGCTTACTAGCGGGGGGCCATGGGAATGAGCAGTTCTTC

clone_size: NA
j_call: TRBJ2-3
v_call: TRBV5-3
cdr3_length: 12
d_call: NA
cdr3_aa: CARSSITDTQYF
cdr3_nt: TGTGCCAGAAGCTCGATCACAGATACGCAGTATTTT

clone_size: NA
j_call: TRBJ1-2
v_call: TRBV4-1
cdr3_length: 13
d_call: NA
cdr3_aa: CASSQSSVYGYTF
cdr3_nt: TGCGCCAGCAGCCAGTCATCAGTCTATGGCTACACCTTC

clone_size: NA
j_call: TRBJ1-2
v_call: TRBV5-6
cdr3_length: 14
d_call: NA
cdr3_aa: CASSLEDTWSGYTF
cdr3_nt: TGTGCCAGCAGCTTGGAGGACACGTGGAGCGGGTACACCTTC

clone_size: once
j_call: TRBJ2-7
v_call: TRBV19
cdr3_length: 11
d_call: NA
cdr3_aa: CASSDSYEQYF
cdr3_nt: TGTGCCAGTAGTGACAGTTACGAGCAGTACTTC

clone_size: NA
j_call: TRBJ2-1
v_call: TRBV28
cdr3_length: 18
d_call: NA
cdr3_aa: CASSEPGGGLTRPNEQFF
cdr3_nt: TGTGCCAGCAGTGAACCCGGGGGTGGTTTAACCCGACCCAATGAGCAGTTCTTC

clone_size: NA
j_call: TRBJ1-2
v_call: TRBV7-2
cdr3_length: 15
d_call: TRBD1
cdr3_aa: CASSLTGGAGYGYTF
cdr3_nt: TGTGCCAGCAGCTTAACAGGGGGCGCTGGCTATGGCTACACCTTC

clone_size: NA
j_call: TRBJ2-7
v_call: TRBV18
cdr3_length: 13
d_call: NA
cdr3_aa: CASSPPSLHEQYF
cdr3_nt: TGTGCCAGCTCACCACCGTCTTTGCACGAGCAGTACTTC

clone_size: NA
j_call: TRBJ1-2
v_call: TRBV28
cdr3_length: 14
d_call: NA
cdr3_aa: CASSLGRRGRGYTF
cdr3_nt: TGTGCCAGCAGTTTAGGCAGAAGGGGCCGTGGCTACACCTTC

clone_size: NA
j_call: TRBJ2-3
v_call: TRBV7-9
cdr3_length: 15
d_call: NA
cdr3_aa: CASSIGRVSTDTQYF
cdr3_nt: TGTGCCAGCAGCATCGGGCGGGTCAGCACAGATACGCAGTATTTT

clone_size: NA
j_call: TRBJ2-1
v_call: TRBV5-1
cdr3_length: 15
d_call: TRBD2
cdr3_aa: CASSSGLADYNEQFF
cdr3_nt: TGCGCCAGCAGCTCGGGACTAGCGGATTACAATGAGCAGTTCTTC

clone_size: NA
j_call: TRBJ2-7
v_call: TRBV6-2/TRBV6-3
cdr3_length: 17
d_call: TRBD1
cdr3_aa: CASSYSRTGELSYEQYF
cdr3_nt: TGTGCCAGCAGTTACTCTCGGACAGGGGAGCTATCCTACGAGCAGTACTTC

clone_size: NA
j_call: TRBJ2-7
v_call: TRBV10-3
cdr3_length: 12
d_call: TRBD1
cdr3_aa: CAISADRDEQYF
cdr3_nt: TGTGCCATCAGTGCGGACAGGGACGAGCAGTACTTC

clone_size: NA
j_call: TRBJ2-1
v_call: TRBV19
cdr3_length: 16
d_call: NA
cdr3_aa: CASSARGRSSYNEQFF
cdr3_nt: TGTGCCAGTAGTGCCCGGGGGAGGAGCTCCTACAATGAGCAGTTCTTC

clone_size: NA
j_call: TRBJ2-3
v_call: TRBV5-4
cdr3_length: 16
d_call: TRBD2
cdr3_aa: CASSLGTSGGTDTQYF
cdr3_nt: TGTGCCAGCAGCTTGGGGACTAGCGGGGGGACAGATACGCAGTATTTT

clone_size: NA
j_call: TRBJ1-1
v_call: TRBV3-1/TRBV3-2
cdr3_length: 13
d_call: NA
cdr3_aa: CASSHTGRTVTFF
cdr3_nt: TGTGCCAGCAGCCACACGGGACGGACTGTAACTTTCTTT

clone_size: NA
j_call: TRBJ1-2
v_call: TRBV24-1
cdr3_length: 12
d_call: TRBD1
cdr3_aa: CATRLGQGALSF
cdr3_nt: TGTGCCACCAGGCTGGGACAGGGGGCCCTCTCCTTC

clone_size: NA
j_call: TRBJ1-2
v_call: TRBV5-4
cdr3_length: 12
d_call: NA
cdr3_aa: CASSLRTLGYTF
cdr3_nt: TGTGCCAGCAGCCTTAGGACACTAGGCTACACCTTC

clone_size: NA
j_call: TRBJ2-7
v_call: TRBV5-1
cdr3_length: 13
d_call: NA
cdr3_aa: CASSSDGAYEQYF
cdr3_nt: TGCGCCAGCAGTTCGGACGGGGCCTACGAGCAGTACTTC

clone_size: NA
j_call: TRBJ2-3
v_call: TRBV7-3
cdr3_length: 13
d_call: NA
cdr3_aa: CASSRPGTDTQYF
cdr3_nt: TGTGCCAGCAGCCGCCCGGGCACAGATACGCAGTATTTT

clone_size: NA
j_call: TRBJ1-2
v_call: TRBV3-1/TRBV3-2
cdr3_length: 14
d_call: TRBD1
cdr3_aa: CASSPTGDYYGYTF
cdr3_nt: TGTGCCAGCAGCCCTACAGGGGATTACTATGGCTACACCTTC

clone_size: NA
j_call: TRBJ2-6
v_call: TRBV18
cdr3_length: 10
d_call: NA
cdr3_aa: CASSRDVLTF
cdr3_nt: TGTGCCAGCTCACGGGACGTCCTGACTTTC

clone_size: NA
j_call: TRBJ1-4
v_call: TRBV25-1
cdr3_length: 17
d_call: NA
cdr3_aa: CASSEFLNPATNEKLFF
cdr3_nt: TGTGCCAGCAGTGAATTTTTGAACCCTGCAACTAATGAAAAACTGTTTTTT

clone_size: few
j_call: TRBJ1-2
v_call: TRBV7-3
cdr3_length: 15
d_call: NA
cdr3_aa: CASSSGPAGVYGYTF
cdr3_nt: TGTGCCAGCAGCTCCGGGCCCGCCGGAGTCTATGGCTACACCTTC

clone_size: NA
j_call: TRBJ1-5
v_call: TRBV30
cdr3_length: 16
d_call: TRBD1
cdr3_aa: CAWSVGTGGSNQPQHF
cdr3_nt: TGTGCCTGGAGTGTAGGGACAGGAGGGAGCAATCAGCCCCAGCATTTT

clone_size: once
j_call: TRBJ2-3
v_call: TRBV4-2
cdr3_length: 16
d_call: TRBD2
cdr3_aa: CASSPIAGESTDTQYF
cdr3_nt: TGTGCCAGCAGCCCCATAGCGGGAGAGTCCACAGATACGCAGTATTTT